These 27 T cell receptor beta chains came from one sample sequenced in a study of T cell repertoires in cytomegalovirus infection. TCRdb called the reads again in MiXCR, with one record for every CDR3 protein. This table holds about 270,000 distinct CDR3 sequences, 22% found once. The antigens of these receptors remain unknown. Sequenced here: cultured PBMCs, sampled from culture after CMV antigen stimulation. These receptors all come from a human donor in good health (CMV status not recorded). Some clones in this sample may be carry-over from other donors' samples.

This clonotype has ten or more counts. This chain links TRBV25-1 with TRBJ1-1; TRBD1 is a possible D gene (5 bases). The V and J ends lost 8 bases and 0 bases respectively, with 10 bases between them. This CDR3 region has 13 residues. The germline gives CDR1 MGHDK, CDR2 SYGVNS. For the CDR3, the DNA is TGTGCCAGCTGGGACGGACTGAACACTGAAGCTTTCTTT. It specifies CASWDGLNTEAFF.

Points on this clonotype: One end of the junction does not line up with germline, which may come from a read error. This chain uses TRBV19 with TRBJ2-7; TRBD1 aligns across 7 bases. In germline, CDR1 is LNHDA, CDR2 SQIVND (reference sequence). The CDR3 is 14 amino acids. The CDR3 loop reads CASSRQGTDYVQYF. The CDR3 DNA reads as TGTGCCAGTAGCAGGCAGGGGACAGACTACGTGCAGTACTTC.

The chain employs TRBV6-5 and TRBJ1-5; D remains ambiguous. The CDR3 covers 13 residues. CDR1 is MNHEY and CDR2 is SVGAGI in the germline V gene. Trimming took 7 bases from V and 3 from J, leaving 10 bases between them. The CDR3 spells CASKMGFNQPQHF. The CDR3 nucleotides are TGTGCCAGCAAAATGGGGTTCAATCAGCCCCAGCATTTT.

This chain connects TRBV19 to TRBJ2-7; 7 bases are a match to TRBD1. The CDR3 is 13 amino acids. In germline, CDR1 is LNHDA, CDR2 SQIVND (reference sequence). V dropped 5 bases and J dropped 4; count of bases not matched to a gene: 5. As DNA, the CDR3 is TGTGCCAGTAGTGCCCAGGGGGTTTACGAGCAGTACTTC. Protein product: CASSAQGVYEQYF.

The chain links TRBV12-3 or TRBV12-4 to TRBJ2-4, with D maybe TRBD1 (6 bases). This CDR3 comprises 20 residues. Trimming removed 5 bases at V and 1 base at J, with 27 bases between. In DNA, the CDR3 is TGTGCCAGCAGTCGGGACACCTTTTTTTCGACCGAGAAGGCCAAAAACATTCAGTACTTC. Translating gives CASSRDTFFSTEKAKNIQYF.

In this sample, this clonotype turned up a few times. The V and J genes are TRBV7-3 and TRBJ1-2; D is uncertain. The CDR3 has 13 amino acids. The V end was cut by 3 bases, the J end by 2 bases, with 7 bases between. The germline gives CDR1 SGHTA, CDR2 FQGTGA. CDR3 sequence reads: CASSLTVNYGYTF. CDR3 sequence (DNA): TGTGCCAGCAGCTTGACCGTCAACTATGGCTACACCTTC.

The V gene is TRBV20-1, the J gene TRBJ2-7, with D tentatively TRBD1 or TRBD2 (5 bases each). Trimming pared 5 bases from V and 7 bases from J, leaving 21 bases between. The CDR3 is 14 amino acids. The germline CDR1 and CDR2 sequences are DFQATT and SNEGSKA (reference sequence). CDR3 sequence (DNA): TGCAGTGCTCTTGGGACCAGGACTTCTTTAGAGCAGTACTTC. It yields the protein CSALGTRTSLEQYF.

The J gene is TRBJ2-1, the V gene TRBV7-4; TRBD1 matches at 8 bases. J was trimmed by 0 bases and V by 6 bases; bases with no gene match: 4. CDR3 size: 15 residues. Germline lookup yields CDR1 SGHVT and CDR2 SQSDAQ. As DNA, the CDR3 is TGTGCCAGCAGATCCGGACAGGGCTCCTACAATGAGCAGTTCTTC. Translation: CASRSGQGSYNEQFF.

This clonotype was seen more than once but under ten times. The gene calls are TRBV4-2 and TRBJ2-2; D uncertain. This CDR3 is 14 amino acids long. The V gene's germline CDR1 is LGHNA and CDR2 YNFKEQ. Trimming removed 0 bases from V and 6 bases from J, with 8 bases in between. The chain's CDR3 is CASSQDFQSGELFF. The DNA for the CDR3 is TGTGCCAGCAGCCAAGACTTTCAGTCCGGGGAGCTGTTTTTT.

Comments on this clonotype: This may arise from a read error, as a much more abundant clone is one base away. J is TRBJ1-1 and V is TRBV9, with D tentatively TRBD1 (5 bases). V gave up 0 bases and J gave up 0 bases, with 15 bases separating them. This CDR3 region has 17 residues. Germline loops: CDR1 SGDLS, CDR2 YYNGEE. The DNA for the CDR3 is TGTGCCAGCAGCGTAGGATCTGGGGGGAGTATGAACACTGAAGCTTTCTTT. It is translated as CASSVGSGGSMNTEAFF.

The chain uses TRBV29-1 and TRBJ2-2; 7 nucleotides agree with TRBD1. Losses at the gene ends were 5 bases for V and 4 bases for J; bases not matched to a gene: 4. Germline V gene data show CDR1 as SQVTM and CDR2 as ANQGSEA. CDR3 length equals 13 residues. The CDR3 nucleotides read TGCAGCGTTCAAGGACAGGTCACCGGGGAGCTGTTTTTT. This encodes CSVQGQVTGELFF.

The CDR3 region has the DNA TGCGCCAGCAGCCAGGACAGGGGGCTATACGAGCAGTACGTC. Its translation is CASSQDRGLYEQYV. The V call is TRBV4-1, the J call TRBJ2-7, with 11 bases matching TRBD1. The V and J ends lost 3 bases and 4 bases, in that order; junction bases with no gene match: 2. The V gene's germline CDR1 is MGHRA and CDR2 YSYEKL. The CDR3 has 14 residues.

The chain employs TRBV13 and TRBJ2-7; 8 positions match TRBD1. The V segment lost 0 bases and the J segment 7 bases; nucleotides outside the gene matches: 8. The CDR3 has 15 amino acids. Germline CDR1 reads PRHDT; CDR2 reads FYEKMQ (reference sequence). The CDR3 coding sequence is TGTGCCAGCAGCTTAGGCCGCTGGGACAGGTTTGAGCAGTACTTC. Translating it yields CASSLGRWDRFEQYF.

The chain uses TRBV29-1 and TRBJ1-1; TRBD1 aligns across 7 bases. The junction had 7 bases not matched to a gene; V was cut back by 6 bases and J by 0 bases. CDR3 length: 14 amino acids. Germline loops: CDR1 SQVTM, CDR2 ANQGSEA. The CDR3: CSVQTGTVNTEAFF. CDR3 in DNA: TGCAGCGTCCAAACTGGGACAGTGAACACTGAAGCTTTCTTT.

The chain couples TRBV29-1 to TRBJ2-7; TRBD2 matches at 10 bases. J lost 2 bases, V lost 2 bases, and 6 bases had no gene match. Germline CDR1 reads SQVTM; CDR2 reads ANQGSEA. The CDR3 runs 15 residues. In DNA form, the CDR3 reads TGCAGCGTTGAACTAGCGGGAGTTCCTGCCTACGAGCAGTACTTC. Protein sequence: CSVELAGVPAYEQYF.

At least ten counts were recorded for this clonotype. CDR3 in amino acids: CASSLDRAVRNEQFF. The DNA for the CDR3 is TGTGCCAGCAGCTTAGACAGGGCGGTAAGGAATGAGCAGTTCTTC. This chain joins TRBV7-2 and TRBJ2-1, with TRBD1 as a possible D gene (6 bases). The V gene's germline CDR1 is SGHTA and CDR2 FQGNSA. The V and J ends lost 1 base and 7 bases respectively, with 14 bases between them. The length of the CDR3 is 15 residues.

At least ten counts were recorded for this clonotype. CDR3: CASEDALSYEQYF. In DNA, the CDR3 is TGTGCCAGCGAAGACGCCCTCTCCTACGAGCAGTACTTC. V usage is TRBV7-2 and J usage is TRBJ2-7; D remains unclear. The CDR3 contains 13 residues. V was cut by 8 bases and J by 0 bases, with 11 bases left in between. From germline, CDR1 is SGHTA and CDR2 FQGNSA.

In this sample, this clonotype turned up a few times. CDR3 residues: CSASLAASYNEQFF. CDR3 coding DNA: TGCAGTGCGTCACTAGCCGCCTCCTACAATGAGCAGTTCTTC. The chain joins TRBV20-1 to TRBJ2-1, with D perhaps matching TRBD2 (6 bases). V lost 6 bases, J lost 0 bases, and 12 bases lay in between. Germline CDR1 reads DFQATT; CDR2 reads SNEGSKA (reference sequence). The CDR3 runs to 14 residues.

This clonotype appeared many times. The rearrangement joins TRBV7-2 to TRBJ2-1; a weak D match, TRBD2 (6 bases). Germline CDR1 and CDR2: SGHTA and FQGNSA. The CDR3 extends over 13 amino acids. The V end lost 4 bases, the J end lost 3 bases, and 7 bases lay between the germline ends. The CDR3 coding sequence is TGTGCCAGCAGCTCCGGGAGCTACAATGAGCAGTTCTTC. Translating gives CASSSGSYNEQFF.

This clonotype came up many times. The chain recombines TRBV7-2 with TRBJ2-3; D call uncertain. CDR3 length equals 13 residues. The germline gives CDR1 SGHTA, CDR2 FQGNSA. The ends were cut back, 1 base at V and 2 bases at J, with 4 bases in the middle. The CDR3 reads CASSLELTDTQYF. The CDR3 DNA reads TGTGCCAGCAGCTTAGAGCTCACAGATACGCAGTATTTT.

This clonotype appeared many times. The CDR3 region has the DNA TGTGCCACCTCCCCCCCGGGCCCCTACGAGCAGTACTTC. This gives the protein CATSPPGPYEQYF. This chain joins TRBV2 and TRBJ2-7; D is ambiguous. Germline CDR1 SNHLY, CDR2 FYNNEI. V was clipped by 10 bases and J by 2 bases, with 15 bases between them. CDR3 length: 13 residues.

In this sample, this clonotype turned up a few times. V and J are TRBV6-6 and TRBJ2-7; D unresolved. The V gene lost 6 bases and the J gene lost 5 bases, with 14 bases spanning the gap. This CDR3 contains 13 residues. Germline-derived CDR1 and CDR2 are MNHNY and SVGAGI (reference sequence). The CDR3 loop reads CASSPVGVHEQYV. In DNA, the CDR3 is TGTGCCAGCAGCCCCGTAGGAGTCCACGAGCAGTACGTC.

Ten or more counts support this clonotype. V is TRBV7-9 and J is TRBJ1-1, with D unresolved. The CDR3 extends over 12 amino acids. Germline assignment: CDR1 SEHNR and CDR2 FQNEAQ (reference sequence). V gave up 1 base and J gave up 6 bases, with 6 bases separating them. The CDR3 coding sequence is TGTGCCAGCAGCTTAGTGGCGTCTGAAGCTTTCTTT. Its protein product is CASSLVASEAFF.

The CDR3 sequence: CSARGLAGGPITGELFF. Here the CDR3 DNA reads TGCAGTGCTAGGGGACTAGCGGGAGGGCCGATCACCGGGGAGCTGTTTTTT. V usage is TRBV20-1 and J usage is TRBJ2-2; TRBD2 agrees at 16 bases. With V trimmed by 3 bases and J by 4 bases, 5 bases remained unmatched. Germline values: CDR1 DFQATT, CDR2 SNEGSKA (reference sequence). This CDR3 comprises 17 residues.

This clonotype was recorded a few times. The CDR3 region is CASRGQAGYTF. The CDR3 bases are TGTGCCAGCAGAGGACAGGCTGGCTACACCTTC. The chain carries TRBV2 and TRBJ1-2, with 7 positions matching TRBD1. Germline V gene data show CDR1 as SNHLY and CDR2 as FYNNEI. The length of the CDR3 is 11 residues. The ends lost 6 bases at V and 7 bases at J; junction bases unmatched: 2.

This clonotype was found many times. The CDR3 protein is CASSLWTGLYYGYTF. CDR3 DNA: TGTGCCAGCAGCCTATGGACAGGGCTCTACTATGGCTACACCTTC. V and J are TRBV5-6 and TRBJ1-2; 8 bases map to TRBD1. Germline V gives CDR1 SGHDT, CDR2 YYEEEE. The CDR3 totals 15 residues. V was pared by 4 bases and J by 3 bases, with 8 bases of the junction left unmatched.

This clonotype came up many times. CDR3 DNA sequence: TGTGCCAGCAGCTCCCCCGGGACCCTTCACGAGACCCAGTACTTC. Its protein is CASSSPGTLHETQYF. The chain carries TRBV12-3 or TRBV12-4 and TRBJ2-5; the D call may be TRBD1 or TRBD2 (5 bases each). V shed 6 bases and J shed 5 bases, with 19 bases lying between them. The CDR3 is 15 amino acids.